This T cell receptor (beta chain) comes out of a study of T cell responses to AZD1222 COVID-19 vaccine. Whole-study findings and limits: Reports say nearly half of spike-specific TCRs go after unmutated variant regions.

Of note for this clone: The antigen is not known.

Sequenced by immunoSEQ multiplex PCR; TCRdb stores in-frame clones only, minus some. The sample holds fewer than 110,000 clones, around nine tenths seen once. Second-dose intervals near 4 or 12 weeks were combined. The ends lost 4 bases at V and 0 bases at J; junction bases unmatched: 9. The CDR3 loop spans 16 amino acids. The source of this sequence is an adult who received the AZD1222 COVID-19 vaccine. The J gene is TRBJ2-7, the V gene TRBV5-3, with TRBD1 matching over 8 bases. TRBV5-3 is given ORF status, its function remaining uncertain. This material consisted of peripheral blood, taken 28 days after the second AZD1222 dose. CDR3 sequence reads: CARSRSRTGSSYEQYF. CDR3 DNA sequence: TGTGCCAGAAGCCGATCCAGGACAGGGAGCTCCTACGAGCAGTACTTC.